The next 14 T cell receptor beta chains were all read from a single sample in a study of regulatory and conventional T cells in RAG deficiency. TCRdb keeps only in-frame clones here, not all; method: immunoSEQ multiplex PCR. The profile shows tens of thousands of clones, roughly 90% of them singletons. This sample was shared with a second study, whose subject was regulatory T cells. That paper states: Primers: 52 TRBV forward and 13 TRBJ reverse.

The sequencing sample was made of CD8+ T cells sorted from blood. These receptors originate from a human donor in good health.

The chain recombines TRBV5-1 with TRBJ1-1; D ambiguous. Trimming removed 1 base from V and 8 bases from J, with 15 bases in between. Germline-derived CDR1 and CDR2 are SGHRS and YFSETQ. This CDR3 comprises 14 residues. The CDR3 spells CASSLTSAKPEAFF. In nucleotides, the CDR3 is TGCGCCAGCAGCTTGACCTCAGCCAAGCCCGAAGCTTTCTTT.

The chain uses TRBV7-2 and TRBJ2-7; TRBD2 aligns across 11 bases. Germline CDR1 SGHTA, CDR2 FQGNSA. This CDR3 is 15 amino acids long. The trim removed 4 bases at V and 3 bases at J, leaving 5 bases unmatched. The CDR3 region has the DNA TGTGCCAGCAGCTCACTAGCGGGGGCGAACTACGAGCAGTACTTC. As protein: CASSSLAGANYEQYF.

This rearrangement joins TRBV28 to TRBJ2-7, with 11 nucleotides matching TRBD2. The V gene's germline CDR1 is MDHEN and CDR2 SYDVKM. This CDR3 spans 14 amino acids. With 7 bases clipped from V and 0 bases from J, the junction kept 2 bases outside the gene matches. Written as DNA, the CDR3 is TGTGCCAGCACTACTAGCGGGAGCTCCTACGAGCAGTACTTC. This codes for CASTTSGSSYEQYF.

This chain connects TRBV28 to TRBJ2-1, with D perhaps matching TRBD2 (5 bases). The CDR3 has 13 residues. Germline CDR1 is MDHEN and CDR2 is SYDVKM. The ends were cut back, 5 bases at V and 4 bases at J, with 9 bases in the middle. The CDR3: CASSQGLYNEQFF. The CDR3 coding sequence is TGTGCCAGCAGTCAAGGACTTTACAATGAGCAGTTCTTC.

This clone occurred once. The rearrangement uses TRBV4-3 and TRBJ1-1; D is unresolved. CDR3 length: 14 amino acids. V shed 1 base and J shed 1 base, with 7 bases lying between them. Germline V gene lookup returns CDR1 LGHNA and CDR2 YSLEER. The CDR3 DNA is TGCGCCAGCAGCCAAGGCCAGGAGAACACTGAAGCTTTCTTT. Encoded protein: CASSQGQENTEAFF.

V gene TRBV11-2 combines with J gene TRBJ2-1; TRBD2 aligns across 11 bases. In germline, CDR1 is SGHAT, CDR2 FQNNGV. The CDR3 covers 15 residues. J lost 4 bases, V lost 6 bases, and 5 bases had no gene match. DNA for the CDR3: TGTGCCAGCAGTCGGGGACTAGCGGAGTACAATGAGCAGTTCTTC. The encoded protein is CASSRGLAEYNEQFF. Based on the CDR3 plus reference TRBV11-2 and TRBJ2-1, the full variable domain is EAGVAQSPRYKIIEKRQSVAFWCNPISGHATLYWYQQILGQGPKLLIQFQNNGVVDDSQLPKDRFSAERLKGVDSTLKIQPAKLEDSAVYLCASSRGLAEYNEQFFGPGTRLTVL.

CDR3 bases: TGTGCCAGCAGCCAATCAACAGGGGCTCTAGATCAGCCCCAGCATTTT. Encoded protein: CASSQSTGALDQPQHF. The chain links TRBV7-6 to TRBJ1-5, with 7 bases aligning to TRBD1. Looked up from germline, CDR1 is SGHVS and CDR2 is FNYEAQ. This CDR3 region has 16 residues. The V gene end was trimmed by 5 bases and the J gene end by 5 bases; junction bases not matched to a gene: 12. Using reference TRBV7-6 and TRBJ1-5 for the parts outside the CDR3, the full variable domain is GAGVSQSPRYKVTKRGQDVALRCDPISGHVSLYWYRQALGQGPEFLTYFNYEAQQDKSGLPNDRFSAERPEGSISTLTIQRTEQRDSAMYRCASSQSTGALDQPQHFGDGTRLSIL.

The CDR3 here is CASSRDGRSGNTIYF. The CDR3 bases are TGTGCCAGCAGCCGGGACGGCCGCTCTGGAAACACCATATATTTT. The chain carries TRBV7-8 and TRBJ1-3, with D maybe TRBD1 (5 bases). Trimming removed 5 bases at V and 0 bases at J, with 11 bases between. The length of the CDR3 is 15 residues. Germline V CDR1 and CDR2: SGHVS, FQNEAQ.

Here the CDR3 DNA reads TGTGCCAGCAGCTATCTACAGGGGGTACCCTCTGGAAACACCATATATTTT. This sequence encodes CASSYLQGVPSGNTIYF. V usage is TRBV7-9 and J usage is TRBJ1-3; 8 nucleotides align to TRBD1. The CDR3 loop spans 17 amino acids. Germline CDR1 is SEHNR and CDR2 is FQNEAQ (reference sequence). V lost 4 bases to trimming and J lost 0 bases; unmatched junction nucleotides: 8.

The chain has TRBV4-1 and TRBJ2-2; TRBD1 agrees at 8 bases. This CDR3 comprises 15 residues. Per the germline V gene, CDR1 is MGHRA and CDR2 is YSYEKL. The V gene end was trimmed by 6 bases and the J gene end by 4 bases; junction bases not matched to a gene: 7. Written as DNA, the CDR3 is TGCGCCAGCAGTTTAACGACAGGGGCCACCGGGGAGCTGTTTTTT. Its protein is CASSLTTGATGELFF.

In this sample, this clone turned up once. V is TRBV7-3 and J is TRBJ2-3; 10 bases are a match to TRBD2. CDR3 length: 15 residues. Germline V lookup: CDR1 SGHTA, CDR2 FQGTGA. Trimming took 4 bases from V and 1 from J; bases not matched to a gene: 2. The CDR3 DNA is TGTGCCAGCAGCTCCGGGACTAGCGGCACAGATACGCAGTATTTT. It yields the protein CASSSGTSGTDTQYF.

The rearrangement joins TRBV6-5 to TRBJ2-1; the D is unclear. The CDR3 is 14 amino acids. V gave up 6 bases and J gave up 5 bases, with 14 bases separating them. Per the germline V gene, CDR1 is MNHEY and CDR2 is SVGAGI. Written as DNA, the CDR3 is TGTGCCAGCAGCCACTTCGGCAAAAACAATGAGCAGTTCTTC. Its protein product is CASSHFGKNNEQFF.

The chain is built from TRBV27 and TRBJ2-3; D remains ambiguous. V was clipped by 1 base and J by 0 bases, with 8 bases between them. This CDR3 is 15 amino acids long. Per the germline V gene, CDR1 is MNHEY and CDR2 is SMNVEV (reference sequence). Here the CDR3 reads CASSLWRKSTDTQYF. In DNA, the CDR3 is TGTGCCAGCAGTTTATGGCGGAAAAGCACAGATACGCAGTATTTT.

The rearrangement joins TRBV14 to TRBJ2-5; 7 nucleotides agree with TRBD1. From germline, CDR1 is SGHDN and CDR2 FVKESK. The V gene end was trimmed by 1 base and the J gene end by 1 base; junction bases not matched to a gene: 6. The CDR3 contains 16 residues. In DNA form, the CDR3 reads TGTGCCAGCAGCCAAGGGACCAGACAGGGCCAAGAGACCCAGTACTTC. Amino acid sequence: CASSQGTRQGQETQYF. The whole variable domain, filled in from reference TRBV14 and TRBJ2-5, reads EAGVTQFPSHSVIEKGQTVTLRCDPISGHDNLYWYRRVMGKEIKFLLHFVKESKQDESGMPNNRFLAERTGGTYSTLKVQPAELEDSGVYFCASSQGTRQGQETQYFGPGTRLLVL.